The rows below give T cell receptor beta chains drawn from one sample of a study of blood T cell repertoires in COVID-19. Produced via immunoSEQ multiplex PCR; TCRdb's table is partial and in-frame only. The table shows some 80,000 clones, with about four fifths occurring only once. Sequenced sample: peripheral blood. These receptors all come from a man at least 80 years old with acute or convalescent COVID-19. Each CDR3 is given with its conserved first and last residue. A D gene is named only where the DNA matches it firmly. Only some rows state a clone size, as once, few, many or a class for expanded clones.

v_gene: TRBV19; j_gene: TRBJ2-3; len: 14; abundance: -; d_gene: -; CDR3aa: CASSIYGGPDTQYF; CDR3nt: TGTGCCAGTAGTATATACGGGGGGCCAGATACGCAGTATTTT
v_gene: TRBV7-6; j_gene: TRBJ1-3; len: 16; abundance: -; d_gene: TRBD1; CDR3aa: CASSSGQAKTGNTIYF; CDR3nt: TGTGCCAGCAGCTCCGGACAGGCGAAAACTGGAAACACCATATATTTT
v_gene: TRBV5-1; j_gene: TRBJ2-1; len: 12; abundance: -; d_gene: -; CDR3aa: CASSAGVFVKFF; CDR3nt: TGCGCCAGCAGCGCAGGGGTTTTCGTTAAGTTCTTC
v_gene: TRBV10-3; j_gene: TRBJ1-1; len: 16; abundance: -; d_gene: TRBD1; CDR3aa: CAISRTGAVGNTEAFF; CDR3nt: TGTGCCATCAGCCGGACAGGGGCGGTAGGGAACACTGAAGCTTTCTTT
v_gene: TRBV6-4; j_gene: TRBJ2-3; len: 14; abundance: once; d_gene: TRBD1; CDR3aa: CASSEGQYTDTQYF; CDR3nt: TGTGCCAGCAGTGAGGGACAGTACACAGATACGCAGTATTTT
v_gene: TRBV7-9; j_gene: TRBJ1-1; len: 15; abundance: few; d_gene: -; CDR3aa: CASSFGPGGNTEAFF; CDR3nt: -
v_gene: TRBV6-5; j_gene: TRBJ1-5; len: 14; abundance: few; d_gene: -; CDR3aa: CASIRQNLLEPQHF; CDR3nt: TGTGCCAGCATCAGACAGAACCTCCTCGAGCCCCAGCATTTT
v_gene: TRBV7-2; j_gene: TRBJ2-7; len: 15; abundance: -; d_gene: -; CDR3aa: CASSLAGSSSYEQYF; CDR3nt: TGTGCCAGCAGCTTAGCAGGGAGTAGCTCCTACGAGCAGTACTTC
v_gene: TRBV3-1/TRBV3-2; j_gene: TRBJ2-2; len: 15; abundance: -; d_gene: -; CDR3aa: CASSQASLGTGELFF; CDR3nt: TGTGCCAGCAGCCAAGCCTCCCTCGGGACCGGGGAGCTGTTTTTT
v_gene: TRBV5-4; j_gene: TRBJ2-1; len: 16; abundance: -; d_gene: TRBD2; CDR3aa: CASSLLAGGPNNEQFF; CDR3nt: TGTGCCAGCAGCTTATTAGCGGGGGGGCCAAACAATGAGCAGTTCTTC
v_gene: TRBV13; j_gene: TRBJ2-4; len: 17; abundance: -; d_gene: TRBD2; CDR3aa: CASSLGGSGGASNIQYF; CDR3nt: TGTGCCAGCAGCTTAGGCGGTAGCGGGGGGGCATCCAACATTCAGTACTTC
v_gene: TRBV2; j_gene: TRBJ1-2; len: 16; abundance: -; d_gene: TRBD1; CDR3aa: CASSSDRGRGDYGYTF; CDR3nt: TGTGCCAGCAGCTCGGACAGGGGGCGAGGGGACTATGGCTACACCTTC
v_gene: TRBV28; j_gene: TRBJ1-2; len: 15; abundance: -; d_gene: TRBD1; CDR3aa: CASSFTGGTNYGYTF; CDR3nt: TGTGCCAGCAGTTTTACAGGGGGCACAAACTATGGCTACACCTTC
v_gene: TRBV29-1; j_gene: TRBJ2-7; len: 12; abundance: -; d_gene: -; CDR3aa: CSVGTRPGEQYF; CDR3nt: TGCAGCGTTGGGACTCGGCCTGGGGAGCAGTACTTC
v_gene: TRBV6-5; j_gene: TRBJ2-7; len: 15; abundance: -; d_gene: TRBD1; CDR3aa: CASSYGGQSAYEQYF; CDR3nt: TGTGCCAGCAGTTACGGGGGACAGTCAGCCTACGAGCAGTACTTC
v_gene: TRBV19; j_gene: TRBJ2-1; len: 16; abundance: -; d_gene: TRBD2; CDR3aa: CASSLTSGGYLVEQFF; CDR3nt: TGTGCCAGTAGCCTGACTAGCGGGGGGTACCTGGTGGAGCAGTTCTTC
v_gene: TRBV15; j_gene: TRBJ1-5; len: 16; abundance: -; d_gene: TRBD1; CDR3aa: CATSKTGTGLLQPQHF; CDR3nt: TGTGCCACCAGCAAAACCGGGACAGGGTTATTGCAGCCCCAGCATTTT
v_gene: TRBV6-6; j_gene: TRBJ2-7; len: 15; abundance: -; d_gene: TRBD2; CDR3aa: CASIHRGGGSYEQYF; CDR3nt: TGTGCCAGCATACACCGGGGGGGCGGATCATACGAGCAGTACTTC
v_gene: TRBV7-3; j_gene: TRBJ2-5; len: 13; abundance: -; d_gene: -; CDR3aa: CASSLGGRETQYF; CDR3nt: TGTGCCAGCAGCTTAGGGGGCAGGGAGACCCAGTACTTC
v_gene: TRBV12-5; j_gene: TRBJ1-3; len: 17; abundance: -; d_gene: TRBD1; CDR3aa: CASGLAGQGRSGNTIYF; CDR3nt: TGTGCTAGTGGTTTGGCTGGACAGGGACGATCTGGAAACACCATATATTTT
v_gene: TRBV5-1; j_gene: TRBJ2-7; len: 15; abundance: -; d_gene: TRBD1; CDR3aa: CASSDGQGISYEQYF; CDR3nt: TGCGCCAGCAGCGACGGACAGGGGATTTCCTACGAGCAGTACTTC
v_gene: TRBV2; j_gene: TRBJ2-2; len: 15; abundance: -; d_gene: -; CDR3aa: CASRLGTLNTGELFF; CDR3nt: TGTGCCAGCAGACTCGGGACACTGAACACCGGGGAGCTGTTTTTT
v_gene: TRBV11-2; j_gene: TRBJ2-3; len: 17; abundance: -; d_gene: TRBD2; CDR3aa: CASGLGVAGGRTDTQYF; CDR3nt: TGTGCCAGCGGACTCGGTGTGGCGGGGGGGCGTACAGATACGCAGTATTTT
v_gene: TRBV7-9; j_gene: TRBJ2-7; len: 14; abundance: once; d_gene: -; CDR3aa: CASSLAGARGEQYF; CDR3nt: TGTGCCAGCAGCTTAGCAGGAGCGCGGGGCGAGCAGTACTTC
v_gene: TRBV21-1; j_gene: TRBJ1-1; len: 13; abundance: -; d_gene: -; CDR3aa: CASSKGQDGEAFF; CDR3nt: TGTGCCAGCAGCAAGGGACAGGACGGTGAAGCTTTCTTT
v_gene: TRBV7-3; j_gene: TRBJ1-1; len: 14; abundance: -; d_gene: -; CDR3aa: CASSLTGPGTEAFF; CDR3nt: TGTGCCAGCAGCTTGACAGGCCCGGGTACTGAAGCTTTCTTT
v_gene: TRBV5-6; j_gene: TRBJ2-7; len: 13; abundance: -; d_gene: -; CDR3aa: CASSVTGGYEQYF; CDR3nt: TGTGCCAGCAGCGTGACAGGAGGCTACGAGCAGTACTTC
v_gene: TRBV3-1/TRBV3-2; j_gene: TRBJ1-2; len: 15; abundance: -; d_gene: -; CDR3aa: CASSQNGELNYGYTF; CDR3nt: TGTGCCAGCAGCCAAAACGGGGAGCTTAACTATGGCTACACCTTC
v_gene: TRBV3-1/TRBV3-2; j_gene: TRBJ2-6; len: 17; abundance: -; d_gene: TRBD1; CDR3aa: CASSQESTGAGANVLTF; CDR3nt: TGTGCCAGCAGCCAAGAGTCAACAGGGGCTGGGGCCAACGTCCTGACTTTC
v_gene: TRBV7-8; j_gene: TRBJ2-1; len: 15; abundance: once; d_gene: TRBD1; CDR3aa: CASSFGQGRGNEQFF; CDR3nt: TGTGCCAGCAGCTTTGGACAGGGTCGTGGGAATGAGCAGTTCTTC
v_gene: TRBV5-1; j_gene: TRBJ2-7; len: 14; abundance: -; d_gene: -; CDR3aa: CASSPGGTDYEQYF; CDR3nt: TGCGCCAGCAGCCCCGGAGGGACAGATTACGAGCAGTACTTC
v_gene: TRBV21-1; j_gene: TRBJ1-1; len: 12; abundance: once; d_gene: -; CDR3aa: CASSPDTTEAFF; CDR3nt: TGTGCCAGCAGCCCGGACACCACTGAAGCTTTCTTT
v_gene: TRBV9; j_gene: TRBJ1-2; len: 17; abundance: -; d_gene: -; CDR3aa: CASSDHNYPQRNYGYTF; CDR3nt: TGTGCCAGCAGTGACCATAATTATCCCCAGAGGAACTATGGCTACACCTTC
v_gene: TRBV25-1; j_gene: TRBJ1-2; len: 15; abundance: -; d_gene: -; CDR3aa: CASSENGRSYYGYTF; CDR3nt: TGTGCCAGCAGTGAAAATGGCAGGTCTTACTATGGCTACACCTTC
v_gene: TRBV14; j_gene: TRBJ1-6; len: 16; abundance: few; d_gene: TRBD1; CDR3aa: CASSPLSRGRNSPLHF; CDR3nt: TGTGCCAGCTCACCACTCAGTAGGGGGCGAAATTCACCCCTCCACTTT
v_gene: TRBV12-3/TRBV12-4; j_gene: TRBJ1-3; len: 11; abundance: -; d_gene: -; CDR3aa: CASARGGTIYF; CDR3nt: TGTGCCAGCGCTAGGGGGGGCACCATATATTTT
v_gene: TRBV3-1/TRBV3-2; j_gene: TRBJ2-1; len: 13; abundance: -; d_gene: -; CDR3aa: CASTSLPGELQFF; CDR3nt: TGTGCCAGCACCTCGCTACCGGGGGAGTTGCAGTTCTTC
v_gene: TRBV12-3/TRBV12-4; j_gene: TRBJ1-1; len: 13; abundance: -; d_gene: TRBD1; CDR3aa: CASNRDRGTEAFF; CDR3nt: TGTGCCAGCAACCGGGACAGGGGGACTGAAGCTTTCTTT
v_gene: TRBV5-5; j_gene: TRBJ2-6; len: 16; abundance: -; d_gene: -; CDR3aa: CASSLASGSGANVLTF; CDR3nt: TGTGCCAGCAGCTTGGCGTCAGGGTCTGGGGCCAACGTCCTGACTTTC
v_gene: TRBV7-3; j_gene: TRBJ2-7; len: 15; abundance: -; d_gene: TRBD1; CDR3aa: CASSLRGDSSYEQYF; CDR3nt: TGTGCCAGCAGCTTAAGAGGGGACAGCTCCTACGAGCAGTACTTC
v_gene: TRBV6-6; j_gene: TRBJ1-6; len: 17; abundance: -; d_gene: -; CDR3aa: CASSPRGGDSYNSPLHF; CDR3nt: TGTGCCAGCAGTCCCCGGGGAGGCGACTCCTATAATTCACCCCTCCACTTT
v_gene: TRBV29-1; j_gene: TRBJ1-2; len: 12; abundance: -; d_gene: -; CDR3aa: CSVLDEFYGYTF; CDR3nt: TGCAGCGTCCTAGACGAGTTCTATGGCTACACCTTC
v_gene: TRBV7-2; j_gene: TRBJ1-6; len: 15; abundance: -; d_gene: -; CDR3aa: CASSLMASGNSPLHF; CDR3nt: TGTGCCAGCAGCCTAATGGCCTCAGGGAATTCACCCCTCCACTTT
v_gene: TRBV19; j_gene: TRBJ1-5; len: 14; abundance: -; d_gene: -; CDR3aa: CASSMGRLNQPQHF; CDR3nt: TGTGCCAGTAGTATGGGGAGGCTGAATCAGCCCCAGCATTTT
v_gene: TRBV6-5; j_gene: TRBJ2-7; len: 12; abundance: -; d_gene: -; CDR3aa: CASGGLPYEQYF; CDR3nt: TGTGCCAGTGGGGGACTTCCCTACGAGCAGTACTTC
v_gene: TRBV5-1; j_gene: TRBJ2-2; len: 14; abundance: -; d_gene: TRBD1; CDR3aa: CASSSGGTTGELFF; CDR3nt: TGCGCCAGCAGCTCAGGGGGCACCACCGGGGAGCTGTTTTTT
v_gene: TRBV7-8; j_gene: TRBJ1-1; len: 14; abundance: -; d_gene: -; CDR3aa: CASSLPTSGGKAFF; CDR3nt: TGTGCCAGCAGCTTACCCACCAGTGGGGGGAAAGCTTTCTTT
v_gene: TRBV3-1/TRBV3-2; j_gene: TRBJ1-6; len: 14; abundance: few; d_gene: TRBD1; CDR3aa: CASSRGQGDSPLHF; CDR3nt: TGTGCCAGCAGCCGTGGACAGGGGGATTCACCCCTCCACTTT
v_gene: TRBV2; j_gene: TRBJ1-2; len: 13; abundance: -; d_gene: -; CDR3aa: CASSEETNYGYTF; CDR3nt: TGTGCCAGCAGCGAAGAGACAAACTATGGCTACACCTTC
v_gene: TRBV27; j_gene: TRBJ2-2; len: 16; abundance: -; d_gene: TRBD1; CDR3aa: CARNGTGGRHTGELFF; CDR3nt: TGTGCCAGAAACGGGACAGGGGGTCGGCACACCGGGGAGCTGTTTTTT
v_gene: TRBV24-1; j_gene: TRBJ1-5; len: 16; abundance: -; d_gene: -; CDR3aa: CATSDPGLIPNQPQHF; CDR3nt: TGTGCCACCAGTGACCCGGGACTCATACCGAATCAGCCCCAGCATTTT
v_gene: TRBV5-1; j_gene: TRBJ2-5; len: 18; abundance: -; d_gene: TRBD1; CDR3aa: CASSLAVSIGQGGETQYF; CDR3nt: TGCGCCAGCAGCTTGGCCGTATCAATAGGACAGGGAGGAGAGACCCAGTACTTC
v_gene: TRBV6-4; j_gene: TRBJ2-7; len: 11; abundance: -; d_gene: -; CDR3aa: CASRGSYEQYF; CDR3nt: TGTGCCAGCAGGGGGAGCTACGAGCAGTACTTC
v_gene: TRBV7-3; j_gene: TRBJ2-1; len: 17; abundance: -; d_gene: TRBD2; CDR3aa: CASSHPSGGAVTNEQFF; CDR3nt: TGTGCCAGCAGCCACCCTAGCGGGGGGGCCGTGACGAATGAGCAGTTCTTC
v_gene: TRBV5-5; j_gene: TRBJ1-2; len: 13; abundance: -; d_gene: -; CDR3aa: CASSLDPSGGYTF; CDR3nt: TGTGCCAGCAGCTTGGACCCCTCAGGCGGCTACACCTTC
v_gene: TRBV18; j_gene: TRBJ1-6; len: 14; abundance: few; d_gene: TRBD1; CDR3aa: CASSQDRGYSPLHF; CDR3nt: TGTGCCAGCTCACAGGACAGGGGATATTCACCCCTCCACTTT